Below are 25 T cell receptor beta chains sequenced from a single sample in a study of cytomegalovirus exposure and HLA in healthy donors. Primers for the PCR totalled 60 Vbeta and 13 Jbeta. The protocol was immunoSEQ multiplex PCR, while the TCRdb copy is restricted to in-frame clones and leaves out a portion. The data contain 130,000 to 150,000 clones, just under 75% of them seen just once; the ten biggest clones take up 1.5% to 2%. The sequenced sample consisted of PBMCs. The receptor set was obtained from a woman under 30 in good health and CMV-seronegative.

This clone was found a few times. Distinct nucleotide sequences in the sample also encode this CDR3. J is TRBJ2-7 and V is TRBV10-3, with TRBD1 identical over 11 bases. The CDR3 covers 14 residues. The germline V gene encodes CDR1 ENHRY and CDR2 SYGVKD. J lost 7 bases, V lost 4 bases, and 6 bases had no gene match. The CDR3 is CAISVGQGVREQYF. The DNA for the CDR3 is TGTGCCATCAGTGTGGGACAGGGGGTACGGGAGCAGTACTTC.

The gene calls are TRBV7-9 and TRBJ1-6; 8 bases agree with TRBD1. V lost 6 bases, J lost 10 bases, and 11 bases stayed unmatched. Germline V gene data show CDR1 as SEHNR and CDR2 as FQNEAQ (reference sequence). The CDR3 sequence is 15 residues long. As DNA, the CDR3 is TGTGCCAGCAGGCCGACCGACAGGGGTGGGTCACCCCTCCACTTT. This encodes CASRPTDRGGSPLHF.

In its sample, this clone was seen once. The CDR3 is CASSLRSSGFQPQHF. The CDR3 coding sequence is TGTGCCAGCAGCTTGCGATCCTCAGGCTTTCAGCCCCAGCATTTT. V is TRBV7-2 and J is TRBJ1-5; D unresolved. Looked up from germline, CDR1 is SGHTA and CDR2 is FQGNSA. The CDR3 covers 15 residues. Trimming left V 3 bases short and J 6 bases short, with 15 bases between.

This chain connects TRBV19 to TRBJ1-4, with D perhaps TRBD1 (6 bases). The CDR3 spans 15 residues. Germline assignment: CDR1 LNHDA and CDR2 SQIVND (reference sequence). Trimming removed 9 bases at V and 6 bases at J, with 20 bases between. The CDR3 is CASLPQSGTHEKLFF. CDR3 sequence (DNA): TGTGCCAGCCTTCCCCAATCCGGGACACATGAAAAACTGTTTTTT.

The rearrangement uses TRBV11-3 and TRBJ2-3, with D unresolved. Germline V CDR1 and CDR2: SGHNT, YENEEA. The germline V and J ends were trimmed by 3 bases and 4 bases, with 14 bases remaining between them. CDR3 length: 15 residues. The CDR3 is CASSLGVQSPDTQYF. For the CDR3, the DNA is TGTGCCAGCAGCTTGGGCGTACAGAGCCCAGATACGCAGTATTTT.

This sequence joins TRBV5-1 and TRBJ2-7; 7 bases agree with TRBD1. The CDR3 has 14 residues. The V gene end was trimmed by 3 bases and the J gene end by 2 bases; junction bases not matched to a gene: 5. CDR1 and CDR2 from the germline V gene are SGHRS and YFSETQ. The chain's CDR3 is CASSYGTVTYEQYF. The CDR3 nucleotides read TGCGCCAGCAGCTATGGGACAGTCACCTACGAGCAGTACTTC.

This clone was seen more than once but under ten times. This chain uses TRBV7-6 with TRBJ1-1, with D perhaps TRBD1 (6 bases). Trimming took 5 bases from V and 1 from J, leaving 11 bases between them. The CDR3 totals 14 residues. Looked up from germline, CDR1 is SGHVS and CDR2 is FNYEAQ. Written as DNA, the CDR3 is TGTGCCAGCAGCGACCTGACAGGGAACACTGAAGCTTTCTTT. This translates into CASSDLTGNTEAFF.

The CDR3 here is CASNSGSWTGELFF. DNA for the CDR3: TGTGCCAGCAATAGCGGGAGTTGGACCGGGGAGCTGTTTTTT. V and J are TRBV9 and TRBJ2-2, with TRBD2 matching over 9 bases. Germline lookup yields CDR1 SGDLS and CDR2 YYNGEE. The trim removed 6 bases at V and 5 bases at J, leaving 5 bases unmatched. CDR3 length: 14 residues.

This clone occurred once. The rearrangement joins TRBV10-3 to TRBJ2-3; D is perhaps TRBD1 (5 bases). V lost 6 bases to trimming and J lost 0 bases, with 10 bases between them. The CDR3 covers 14 residues. Per the germline V gene, CDR1 is ENHRY and CDR2 is SYGVKD. The CDR3 protein is CAIRQELSTDTQYF. The CDR3 DNA reads TGTGCCATCAGACAGGAATTAAGCACAGATACGCAGTATTTT.

The V gene is TRBV5-1, the J gene TRBJ2-1; maybe TRBD2 (6 bases). The CDR3 length is 13 residues. Per germline, CDR1 SGHRS and CDR2 YFSETQ. Between the trimmed V and J ends, which lost 7 bases and 12 bases, there was a span of 20 bases. DNA of the CDR3: TGCGCCAGCCTTCGGGACTCCCCCAGTGTGCAGTTCTTC. This gives the protein CASLRDSPSVQFF.

In this sample, this clone turned up once. The rearrangement links TRBV9 to TRBJ1-1; D perhaps matches TRBD1 (5 bases). Trimming took off 0 bases at V and 3 bases at J, with 12 bases between the two ends. The CDR3 has 15 amino acids. Germline V gene lookup returns CDR1 SGDLS and CDR2 YYNGEE. CDR3 residues: CASSVALGADTEAFF. Written as DNA, the CDR3 is TGTGCCAGCAGCGTAGCTCTAGGGGCGGACACTGAAGCTTTCTTT.

This chain joins TRBV11-2 and TRBJ2-1; TRBD2 agrees at 7 bases. Trimming removed 4 bases from V and 9 bases from J; junction bases left unmatched: 3. The CDR3 is made up of 12 amino acids. Germline V gene data show CDR1 as SGHAT and CDR2 as FQNNGV. The CDR3 sequence is CASSSLAIEQFF. The CDR3 nucleotides read TGTGCCAGCAGCTCACTAGCGATTGAGCAGTTCTTC.

The V gene is TRBV5-1, the J gene TRBJ1-2; possibly TRBD1 for D (5 bases). The germline V gene encodes CDR1 SGHRS and CDR2 YFSETQ. The ends were cut back, 0 bases at V and 4 bases at J, with 10 bases in the middle. The CDR3 runs 14 residues. In nucleotides, the CDR3 is TGCGCCAGCAGCTTGGTAGGGGAAACCTATGGCTACACCTTC. The encoded protein is CASSLVGETYGYTF.

This chain uses TRBV7-2 with TRBJ2-3, with D possibly matching TRBD2 (6 bases). Per the germline V gene, CDR1 is SGHTA and CDR2 is FQGNSA. This CDR3 contains 15 residues. Trimming removed 2 bases at V and 2 bases at J, with 11 bases between. The CDR3 nucleotides are TGTGCCAGCAGCTTACTGGGACTGCACACAGATACGCAGTATTTT. Translating it yields CASSLLGLHTDTQYF.

The genes are TRBV28 and TRBJ2-1; 7 bases line up with TRBD1. The length of the CDR3 is 15 residues. V shed 8 bases and J 9 bases; nucleotides not matched to a gene: 16. CDR1 is MDHEN, CDR2 SYDVKM, per germline. As DNA, the CDR3 is TGTGCCAGCGCCAGGCGACAGGGTCGGGGTGGTGAGCAGTTCTTC. This translates into CASARRQGRGGEQFF.

V gene TRBV6-5 combines with J gene TRBJ1-1, with D perhaps matching TRBD1 (5 bases). The V end lost 11 bases, the J end lost 0 bases, and 13 bases lay between the germline ends. Germline V gene lookup returns CDR1 MNHEY and CDR2 SVGAGI. The CDR3 loop spans 13 amino acids. The CDR3 region is CASSRGLNTEAFF. The CDR3 bases are TGTGCCTCGAGCCGGGGGTTGAACACTGAAGCTTTCTTT.

V usage is TRBV7-2 and J usage is TRBJ2-1; 9 nucleotides match TRBD2. Unmatched junction bases numbered 10, after V lost 6 bases and J lost 7 bases. Germline V gene data show CDR1 as SGHTA and CDR2 as FQGNSA. This CDR3 spans 15 amino acids. The DNA of the CDR3 is TGTGCCAGCAGAACGAGCGGGGGGCCACGTAATGAGCAGTTCTTC. It specifies CASRTSGGPRNEQFF.

V usage is TRBV11-3 and J usage is TRBJ2-3; 11 positions agree with TRBD2. Germline assignment: CDR1 SGHNT and CDR2 YENEEA. There are 15 residues in the CDR3. V dropped 6 bases and J dropped 2; count of bases not matched to a gene: 4. The CDR3 sequence: CASRLSGRATDTQYF. The CDR3 bases are TGTGCCAGCAGGCTTAGCGGGAGGGCCACAGATACGCAGTATTTT.

This clone was observed a few times. The V gene is TRBV5-5, the J gene TRBJ2-1; D possibly corresponds to TRBD2 (6 bases). The CDR3 covers 15 residues. Germline assignment: CDR1 SGHKS and CDR2 YYEKEE (reference sequence). V gave up 0 bases and J gave up 1 base, with 8 bases separating them. CDR3 region: CASSLGGESYNEQFF. The CDR3, as DNA: TGTGCCAGCAGCTTGGGGGGGGAGTCCTACAATGAGCAGTTCTTC.

The chain has TRBV11-2 and TRBJ2-7, with D maybe TRBD2 (7 bases). Trimming pared 5 bases from V and 4 bases from J, leaving 21 bases between. Germline V gives CDR1 SGHAT, CDR2 FQNNGV. The CDR3 is made up of 16 amino acids. CDR3 region: CASSPGGGLLRYEQYV. CDR3 nucleotides: TGTGCCAGCAGCCCCGGCGGGGGCCTGCTCCGGTACGAGCAGTACGTC.

Regarding this clone: Other DNA sequences of this sample code for an identical CDR3. The chain uses TRBV12-5 and TRBJ2-1; 8 bases fit TRBD1. Per the germline V gene, CDR1 is LGHNT and CDR2 is FRNRAP. The CDR3 is 14 residues long. The J segment lost 4 bases and the V segment lost 7 bases, leaving 6 bases of the junction unmatched. CDR3 residues: CASVPGQAYNEQFF. CDR3 coding DNA: TGTGCTAGTGTCCCGGGACAGGCGTACAATGAGCAGTTCTTC. The whole variable domain, filled in from reference TRBV12-5 and TRBJ2-1, reads DARVTQTPRHKVTEMGQEVTMRCQPILGHNTVFWYRQTMMQGLELLAYFRNRAPLDDSGMPKDRFSAEMPDATLATLKIQPSEPRDSAVYFCASVPGQAYNEQFFGPGTRLTVL.

The V gene is TRBV10-3, the J gene TRBJ2-5, with 8 positions matching TRBD2. Germline V gene sequence: CDR1 ENHRY, CDR2 SYGVKD. This CDR3 is 16 amino acids long. Trimming removed 3 bases from V and 5 bases from J; junction bases left unmatched: 11. The DNA of the CDR3 is TGTGCCATCAGTGACCGGGGGGGATTGAAGTATGAGACCCAGTACTTC. It translates to CAISDRGGLKYETQYF.

This chain's CDR3 is CASSPWGQFNEKLFF. CDR3 DNA sequence: TGTGCCAGCAGCCCATGGGGACAGTTTAATGAAAAACTGTTTTTT. This chain connects TRBV7-2 to TRBJ1-4; 7 bases are a match to TRBD1. Germline values: CDR1 SGHTA, CDR2 FQGNSA. V gave up 5 bases and J gave up 4 bases; unmatched junction bases: 7. The CDR3 has 15 residues.

This sequence joins TRBV4-1 and TRBJ2-1; 12 nucleotides match TRBD2. Trimming removed 2 bases from V and 5 bases from J; junction bases left unmatched: 7. This CDR3 has 17 residues. Germline loops: CDR1 MGHRA, CDR2 YSYEKL. CDR3 region: CASSQTSGGLRDNEQFF. In DNA, the CDR3 is TGCGCCAGCAGCCAAACTAGCGGGGGGCTACGCGACAATGAGCAGTTCTTC.

This clone appeared once. The J gene is TRBJ2-7, the V gene TRBV27; TRBD1 matches at 7 bases. Per germline, CDR1 MNHEY and CDR2 SMNVEV (reference sequence). The length of the CDR3 is 14 residues. The V and J ends lost 5 bases and 3 bases, in that order; junction bases with no gene match: 7. The CDR3 loop is CASSPETGNYEQYF. In DNA form, the CDR3 reads TGTGCCAGCAGTCCCGAGACAGGGAACTACGAGCAGTACTTC.